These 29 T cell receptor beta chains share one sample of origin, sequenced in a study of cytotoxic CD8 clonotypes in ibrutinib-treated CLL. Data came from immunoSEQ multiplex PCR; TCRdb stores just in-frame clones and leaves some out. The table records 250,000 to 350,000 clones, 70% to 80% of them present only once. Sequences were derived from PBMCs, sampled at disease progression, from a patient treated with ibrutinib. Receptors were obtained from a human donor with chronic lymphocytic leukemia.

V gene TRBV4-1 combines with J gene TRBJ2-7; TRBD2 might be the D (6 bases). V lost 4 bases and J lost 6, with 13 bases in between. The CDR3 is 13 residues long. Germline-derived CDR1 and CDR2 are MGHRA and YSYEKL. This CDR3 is CASSRRLEAEQYF. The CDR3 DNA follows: TGCGCCAGCAGCCGCCGACTAGAGGCCGAGCAGTACTTC.

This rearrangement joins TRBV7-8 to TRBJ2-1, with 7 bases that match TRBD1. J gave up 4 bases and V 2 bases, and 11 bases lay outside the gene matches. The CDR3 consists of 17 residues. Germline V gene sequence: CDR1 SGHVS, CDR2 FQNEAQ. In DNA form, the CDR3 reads TGTGCCAGCAGCTTATGGCGACAGGGAAGGTCATACAATGAGCAGTTCTTC. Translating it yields CASSLWRQGRSYNEQFF.

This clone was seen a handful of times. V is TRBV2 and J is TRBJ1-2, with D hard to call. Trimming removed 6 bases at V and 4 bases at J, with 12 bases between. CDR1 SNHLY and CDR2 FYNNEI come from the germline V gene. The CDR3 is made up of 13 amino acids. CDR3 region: CASSGRARYGYTF. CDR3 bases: TGTGCCAGCAGCGGAAGAGCTCGCTATGGCTACACCTTC.

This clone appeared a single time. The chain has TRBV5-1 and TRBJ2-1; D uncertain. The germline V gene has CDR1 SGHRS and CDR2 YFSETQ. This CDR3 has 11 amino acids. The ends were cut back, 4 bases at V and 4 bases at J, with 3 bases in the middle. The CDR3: CASSEYNEQFF. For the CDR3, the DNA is TGCGCCAGCAGCGAGTACAATGAGCAGTTCTTC.

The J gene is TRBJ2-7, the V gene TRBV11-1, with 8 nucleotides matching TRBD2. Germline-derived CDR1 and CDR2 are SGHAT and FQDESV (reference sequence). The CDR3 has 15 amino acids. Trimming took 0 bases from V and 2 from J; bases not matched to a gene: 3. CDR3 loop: CASSLAAGLAYEQYF. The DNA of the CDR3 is TGTGCCAGCAGCTTAGCGGCGGGACTAGCCTACGAGCAGTACTTC.

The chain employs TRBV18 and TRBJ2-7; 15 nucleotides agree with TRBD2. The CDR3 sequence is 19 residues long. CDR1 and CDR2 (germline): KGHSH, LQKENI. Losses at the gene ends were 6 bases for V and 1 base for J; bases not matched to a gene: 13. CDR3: CASSPSGLAGGVPSYEQYF. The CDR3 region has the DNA TGTGCCAGCTCCCCATCGGGACTAGCGGGGGGCGTCCCTTCCTACGAGCAGTACTTC.

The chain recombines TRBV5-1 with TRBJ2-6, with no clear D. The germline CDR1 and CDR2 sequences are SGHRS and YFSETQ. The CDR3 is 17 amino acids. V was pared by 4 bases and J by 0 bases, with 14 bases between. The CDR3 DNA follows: TGCGCCAGCAGCCCGGACGGACCTACCTCTGGGGCCAACGTCCTGACTTTC. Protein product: CASSPDGPTSGANVLTF.

The CDR3 sequence: CASSYFGGGEQYF. The CDR3 DNA follows: TGTGCCAGCAGTTACTTCGGGGGGGGAGAGCAGTACTTC. The V gene is TRBV6-6, the J gene TRBJ2-7; 8 bases are a match to TRBD2. This CDR3 comprises 13 residues. Trimming at V came to 1 base and at J to 7 bases, leaving 3 bases not matched to a gene. Germline CDR1 and CDR2: MNHNY and SVGAGI (reference sequence).

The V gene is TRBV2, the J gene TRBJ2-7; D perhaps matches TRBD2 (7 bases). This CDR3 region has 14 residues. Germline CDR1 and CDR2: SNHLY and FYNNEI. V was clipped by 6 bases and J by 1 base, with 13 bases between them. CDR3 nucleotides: TGTGCCAGCAGACGAGGGGGGGCTTCCTACGAGCAGTACTTC. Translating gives CASRRGGASYEQYF.

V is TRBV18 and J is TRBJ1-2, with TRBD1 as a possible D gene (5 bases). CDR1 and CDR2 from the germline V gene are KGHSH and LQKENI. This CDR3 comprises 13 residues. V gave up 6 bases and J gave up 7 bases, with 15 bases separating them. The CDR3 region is CASSPDSLVGYTF. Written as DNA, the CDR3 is TGTGCCAGCTCGCCTGACAGCCTAGTTGGCTACACCTTC.

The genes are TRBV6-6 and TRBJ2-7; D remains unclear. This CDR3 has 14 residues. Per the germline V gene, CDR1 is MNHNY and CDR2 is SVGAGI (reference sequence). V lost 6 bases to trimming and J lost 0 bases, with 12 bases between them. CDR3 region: CASSTRRNSYEQYF. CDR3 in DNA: TGTGCCAGCAGCACGAGGCGCAACTCCTACGAGCAGTACTTC.

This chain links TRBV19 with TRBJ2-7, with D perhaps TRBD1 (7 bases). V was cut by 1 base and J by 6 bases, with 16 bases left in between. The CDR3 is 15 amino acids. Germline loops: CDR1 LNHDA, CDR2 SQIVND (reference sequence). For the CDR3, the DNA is TGTGCCAGTAGTATAGGGCGGGACAGTCTCTCCGAGCAGTACTTC. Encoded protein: CASSIGRDSLSEQYF.

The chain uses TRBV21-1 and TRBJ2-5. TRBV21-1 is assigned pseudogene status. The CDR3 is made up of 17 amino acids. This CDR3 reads CASSKEGAGNPQETQYF. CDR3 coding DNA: TGTGCCAGCAGCAAAGAAGGGGCGGGCAACCCCCAAGAGACCCAGTACTTC.

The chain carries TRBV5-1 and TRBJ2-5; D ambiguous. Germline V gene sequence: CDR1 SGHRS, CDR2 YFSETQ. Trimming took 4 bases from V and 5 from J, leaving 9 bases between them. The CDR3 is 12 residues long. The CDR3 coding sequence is TGCGCCAGCAGCCATACCGGGGAGACCCAGTACTTC. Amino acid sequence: CASSHTGETQYF.

The CDR3 reads CATSRDGEQGAYEQYF. As DNA, the CDR3 is TGTGCCACCAGCAGAGATGGAGAACAGGGGGCCTACGAGCAGTACTTC. The chain employs TRBV15 and TRBJ2-7; 8 bases line up with TRBD1. The CDR3 is 16 residues long. The germline V gene encodes CDR1 LNHNV and CDR2 YYDKDF (reference sequence). After removal of 0 bases from V and 2 bases from J, the junction contained 6 bases not matched to a gene.

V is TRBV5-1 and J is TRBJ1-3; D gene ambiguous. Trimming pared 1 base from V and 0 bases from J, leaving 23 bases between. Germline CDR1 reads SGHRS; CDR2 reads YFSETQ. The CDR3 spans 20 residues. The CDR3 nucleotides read TGCGCCAGCAGCTTGACTCATCGGGTTTCAAAGTTCGGCTCTGGAAACACCATATATTTT. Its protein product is CASSLTHRVSKFGSGNTIYF. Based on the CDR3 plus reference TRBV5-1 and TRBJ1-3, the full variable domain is KAGVTQTPRYLIKTRGQQVTLSCSPISGHRSVSWYQQTPGQGLQFLFEYFSETQRNKGNFPGRFSGRQFSNSRSEMNVSTLELGDSALYLCASSLTHRVSKFGSGNTIYFGEGSWLTVV.

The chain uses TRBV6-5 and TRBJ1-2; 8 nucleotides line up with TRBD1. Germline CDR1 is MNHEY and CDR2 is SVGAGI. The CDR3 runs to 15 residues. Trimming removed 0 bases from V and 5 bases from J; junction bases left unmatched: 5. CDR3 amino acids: CASSYSTGVGYGYTF. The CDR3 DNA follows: TGTGCCAGCAGTTACTCGACAGGGGTTGGGTATGGCTACACCTTC.

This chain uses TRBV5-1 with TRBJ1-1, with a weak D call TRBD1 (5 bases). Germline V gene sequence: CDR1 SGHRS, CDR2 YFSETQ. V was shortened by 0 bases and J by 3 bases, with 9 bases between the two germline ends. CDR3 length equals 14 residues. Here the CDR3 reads CASSLVMGHTEAFF. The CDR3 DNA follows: TGCGCCAGCAGCTTGGTAATGGGGCACACTGAAGCTTTCTTT.

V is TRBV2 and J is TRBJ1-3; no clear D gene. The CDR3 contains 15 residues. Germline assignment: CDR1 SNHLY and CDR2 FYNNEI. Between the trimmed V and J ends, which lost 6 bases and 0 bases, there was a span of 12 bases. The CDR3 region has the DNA TGTGCCAGCAGGAGGGATCCATTCTCTGGAAACACCATATATTTT. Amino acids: CASRRDPFSGNTIYF.

CDR3 residues: CASSKRSRGGETQYF. CDR3 sequence (DNA): TGTGCCAGCTCCAAGAGGTCCAGAGGAGGGGAGACCCAGTACTTC. The chain carries TRBV9 and TRBJ2-5; perhaps TRBD2 as D (6 bases). Germline values: CDR1 SGDLS, CDR2 YYNGEE. The CDR3 covers 15 residues. Deletions cut 7 bases from V and 5 bases from J, with 21 bases between.

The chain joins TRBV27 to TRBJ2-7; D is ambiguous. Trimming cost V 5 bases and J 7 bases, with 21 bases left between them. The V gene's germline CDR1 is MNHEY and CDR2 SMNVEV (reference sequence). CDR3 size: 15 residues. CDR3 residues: CASSRAGPASGEQYF. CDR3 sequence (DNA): TGTGCCAGCAGTCGCGCCGGGCCAGCGTCGGGTGAGCAGTACTTC.

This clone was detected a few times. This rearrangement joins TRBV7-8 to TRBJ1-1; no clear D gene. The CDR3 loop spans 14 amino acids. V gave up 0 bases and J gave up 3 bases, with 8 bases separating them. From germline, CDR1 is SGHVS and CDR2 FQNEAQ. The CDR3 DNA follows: TGTGCCAGCAGCTTAGCGGTATGGGACACTGAAGCTTTCTTT. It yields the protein CASSLAVWDTEAFF.

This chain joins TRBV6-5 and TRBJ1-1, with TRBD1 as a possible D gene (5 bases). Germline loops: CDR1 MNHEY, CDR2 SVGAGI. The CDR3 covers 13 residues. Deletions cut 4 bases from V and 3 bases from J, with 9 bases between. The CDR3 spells CASSWGGYTEAFF. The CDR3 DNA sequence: TGTGCCAGCAGTTGGGGGGGGTACACTGAAGCTTTCTTT.

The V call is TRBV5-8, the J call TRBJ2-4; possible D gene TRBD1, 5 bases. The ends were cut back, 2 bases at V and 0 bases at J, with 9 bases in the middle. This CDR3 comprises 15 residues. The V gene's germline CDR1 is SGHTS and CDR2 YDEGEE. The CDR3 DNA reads TGTGCCAGCAGCTTTACAGGCCTAGCCAAAAACATTCAGTACTTC. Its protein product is CASSFTGLAKNIQYF.

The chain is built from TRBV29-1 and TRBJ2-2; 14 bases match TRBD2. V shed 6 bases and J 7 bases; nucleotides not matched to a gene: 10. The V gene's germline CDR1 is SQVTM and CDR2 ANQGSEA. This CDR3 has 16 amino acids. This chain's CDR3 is CSVSIGLAGGIGELFF. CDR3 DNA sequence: TGCAGCGTCTCTATAGGACTAGCGGGAGGAATCGGGGAGCTGTTTTTT.

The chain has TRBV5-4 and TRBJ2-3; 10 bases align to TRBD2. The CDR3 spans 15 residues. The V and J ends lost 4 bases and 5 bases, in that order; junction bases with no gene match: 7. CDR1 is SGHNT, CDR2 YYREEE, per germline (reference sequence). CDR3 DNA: TGTGCCAGCAGCATCTCGACTAGCGGGCAAGATACGCAGTATTTT. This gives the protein CASSISTSGQDTQYF.

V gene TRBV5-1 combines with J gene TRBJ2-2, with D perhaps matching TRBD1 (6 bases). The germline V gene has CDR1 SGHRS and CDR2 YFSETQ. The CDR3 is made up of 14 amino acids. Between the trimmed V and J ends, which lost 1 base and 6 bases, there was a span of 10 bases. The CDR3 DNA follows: TGCGCCAGCAGCTTGACCTCAGGGGCCGGGGAGCTGTTTTTT. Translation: CASSLTSGAGELFF.

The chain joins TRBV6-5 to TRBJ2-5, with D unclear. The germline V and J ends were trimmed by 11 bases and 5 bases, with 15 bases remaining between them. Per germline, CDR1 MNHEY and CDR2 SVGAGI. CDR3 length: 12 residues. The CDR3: CASHPFGETQYF. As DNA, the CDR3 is TGTGCCTCCCATCCTTTCGGGGAGACCCAGTACTTC.

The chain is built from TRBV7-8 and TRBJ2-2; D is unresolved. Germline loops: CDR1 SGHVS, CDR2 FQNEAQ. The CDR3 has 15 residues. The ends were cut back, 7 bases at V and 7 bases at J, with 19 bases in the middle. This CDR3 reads CASNKGTASGGELFF. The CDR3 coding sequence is TGTGCCAGCAATAAAGGAACGGCCTCGGGCGGGGAGCTGTTTTTT. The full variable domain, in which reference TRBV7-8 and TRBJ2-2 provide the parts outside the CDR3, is GAGVSQSPRYKVAKRGQDVALRCDPISGHVSLFWYQQALGQGPEFLTYFQNEAQLDKSGLPSDRFFAERPEGSVSTLKIQRTQQEDSAVYLCASNKGTASGGELFFGEGSRLTVL.